The rows below give T cell receptor beta chains drawn from one sample of a study of cytomegalovirus exposure and HLA in healthy donors. TCRdb's copy holds only in-frame clones and misses some; the assay was immunoSEQ multiplex PCR. The data show roughly 180,000 clones, approximately 86% seen once. Input material: PBMCs. The receptors here all came from a male donor in good health and CMV-seronegative. Both conserved end residues are part of each CDR3. The order of the fields is J gene, clone size, V gene, D gene, CDR3 protein, CDR3 DNA. D genes are given only for firm matches. Some rows have no size entry. The others give once, few or many, or a class for an expanded clone.

j_call: TRBJ2-1
clone_size: .
v_call: TRBV27
d_call: .
cdr3_aa: CASGTVFAIYNEQFF
cdr3_nt: TGTGCCAGCGGAACAGTGTTTGCAATCTACAATGAGCAGTTCTTC

j_call: TRBJ2-1
clone_size: .
v_call: TRBV10-3
d_call: TRBD2
cdr3_aa: CATSTSGAYNEQFF
cdr3_nt: TGTGCCACCTCGACTAGCGGGGCTTACAATGAGCAGTTCTTC

j_call: TRBJ1-1
clone_size: once
v_call: TRBV5-4
d_call: TRBD1
cdr3_aa: CASSYRDSNTEAFF
cdr3_nt: TGTGCCAGCAGCTACAGGGACAGTAACACTGAAGCTTTCTTT

j_call: TRBJ2-3
clone_size: .
v_call: TRBV7-9
d_call: .
cdr3_aa: CSSRRGRIGLDTQYF
cdr3_nt: TGTTCCAGCAGACGCGGAAGGATCGGTTTGGATACGCAGTATTTT

j_call: TRBJ2-3
clone_size: .
v_call: TRBV5-6
d_call: .
cdr3_aa: CASSPALIAVITDTQYF
cdr3_nt: TGTGCCAGCAGCCCGGCCCTCATAGCGGTTATCACAGATACGCAGTATTTT

j_call: TRBJ2-7
clone_size: .
v_call: TRBV27
d_call: TRBD2
cdr3_aa: CASSRSGRGSYEQYF
cdr3_nt: TGTGCCAGCAGCCGAAGCGGGAGGGGCTCCTACGAGCAGTACTTC

j_call: TRBJ1-2
clone_size: .
v_call: TRBV11-2
d_call: TRBD1
cdr3_aa: CASSLGTGYGYTF
cdr3_nt: TGTGCCAGCAGCTTAGGGACAGGCTATGGCTACACCTTC

j_call: TRBJ2-2
clone_size: .
v_call: TRBV9
d_call: .
cdr3_aa: CASSVDLAGELFF
cdr3_nt: TGTGCCAGCAGCGTAGACTTAGCCGGGGAGCTGTTTTTT

j_call: TRBJ1-4
clone_size: .
v_call: TRBV6-5
d_call: TRBD1
cdr3_aa: CASTLGTGGEKLFF
cdr3_nt: TGTGCCAGCACCCTCGGGACAGGAGGAGAAAAACTGTTTTTT

j_call: TRBJ2-2
clone_size: few
v_call: TRBV28
d_call: TRBD1
cdr3_aa: CASSLGQGRNTGELFF
cdr3_nt: TGTGCCAGCAGTTTGGGACAGGGGAGAAACACCGGGGAGCTGTTTTTT

j_call: TRBJ2-5
clone_size: .
v_call: TRBV6-6
d_call: .
cdr3_aa: CATAPGETQYF
cdr3_nt: TGTGCCACCGCGCCGGGGGAGACCCAGTACTTC

j_call: TRBJ1-1
clone_size: .
v_call: TRBV28
d_call: .
cdr3_aa: CASRAGGGNLNTEAFF
cdr3_nt: TGTGCCAGCCGAGCGGGGGGCGGCAATTTGAACACTGAAGCTTTCTTT

j_call: TRBJ1-4
clone_size: .
v_call: TRBV9
d_call: .
cdr3_aa: CASSVSSTNEKLFF
cdr3_nt: TGTGCCAGCAGCGTATCCTCAACTAATGAAAAACTGTTTTTT

j_call: TRBJ2-7
clone_size: .
v_call: TRBV6-5
d_call: TRBD1
cdr3_aa: CASSYSGQGPYEQYF
cdr3_nt: TGTGCCAGCAGTTACTCGGGACAGGGACCCTACGAGCAGTACTTC

j_call: TRBJ2-6
clone_size: .
v_call: TRBV19
d_call: .
cdr3_aa: CASTAGGTGANVLTF
cdr3_nt: TGTGCCAGTACGGCCGGAGGGACTGGGGCCAACGTCCTGACTTTC

j_call: TRBJ2-4
clone_size: few
v_call: TRBV7-3
d_call: .
cdr3_aa: CASSSGGSDIQYF
cdr3_nt: TGTGCCAGCAGCTCTGGGGGCTCGGACATTCAGTACTTC

j_call: TRBJ2-7
clone_size: .
v_call: TRBV6-1
d_call: .
cdr3_aa: CASSLEFSGSYEQYF
cdr3_nt: TGTGCCAGCAGTTTAGAGTTCTCAGGCTCCTACGAGCAGTACTTC

j_call: TRBJ2-7
clone_size: .
v_call: TRBV27
d_call: .
cdr3_aa: CASSLSRPSDYYEQYF
cdr3_nt: TGTGCCAGCAGTTTATCGCGGCCTAGCGACTACTACGAGCAGTACTTC

j_call: TRBJ2-1
clone_size: few
v_call: TRBV7-2
d_call: .
cdr3_aa: CASSLNGGTDPRFF
cdr3_nt: TGTGCCAGCAGCTTAAATGGGGGCACCGACCCTCGGTTCTTC

j_call: TRBJ2-3
clone_size: .
v_call: TRBV7-9
d_call: TRBD2
cdr3_aa: CASSPRGSGSFGTDTQYF
cdr3_nt: TGTGCCAGCAGCCCTAGAGGTAGCGGGAGCTTCGGCACAGATACGCAGTATTTT

j_call: TRBJ1-1
clone_size: few
v_call: TRBV19
d_call: .
cdr3_aa: CASSIVTGSWNTEAFF
cdr3_nt: TGTGCCAGTAGTATAGTAACAGGGTCTTGGAACACTGAAGCTTTCTTT

j_call: TRBJ2-3
clone_size: .
v_call: TRBV10-3
d_call: TRBD2
cdr3_aa: CAISGLAGGLFTDTQYF
cdr3_nt: TGTGCCATCAGTGGACTAGCGGGAGGGCTCTTCACAGATACGCAGTATTTT

j_call: TRBJ2-3
clone_size: .
v_call: TRBV19
d_call: TRBD2
cdr3_aa: CASSRGSGTSTDTQYF
cdr3_nt: TGTGCCAGTAGTAGGGGTAGCGGGACTAGCACAGATACGCAGTATTTT

j_call: TRBJ1-5
clone_size: once
v_call: TRBV5-6
d_call: .
cdr3_aa: CASSAGTVGQPQHF
cdr3_nt: TGTGCCAGCAGCGCGGGGACTGTTGGCCAGCCCCAGCATTTT

j_call: TRBJ1-1
clone_size: .
v_call: TRBV5-4
d_call: .
cdr3_aa: CASRGDTNTEAFF
cdr3_nt: TGTGCCAGCAGAGGGGACACGAACACTGAAGCTTTCTTT

j_call: TRBJ1-4
clone_size: .
v_call: TRBV21-1
d_call: .
cdr3_aa: CASSKAGSVEGGSCRATNEKLFF
cdr3_nt: TGTGCCAGCAGCAAAGCGGGTTCAGTGGAGGGTGGATCGTGTCGAGCAACTAATGAAAAACTGTTTTTT

j_call: TRBJ2-7
clone_size: .
v_call: TRBV9
d_call: TRBD1
cdr3_aa: CASSADRGPPYEQYF
cdr3_nt: TGTGCCAGCAGCGCGGACAGGGGACCCCCCTACGAGCAGTACTTC

j_call: TRBJ1-1
clone_size: .
v_call: TRBV29-1
d_call: .
cdr3_aa: CSAANLPANTEAFF
cdr3_nt: TGCAGCGCCGCTAACCTCCCCGCCAACACTGAAGCTTTCTTT

j_call: TRBJ1-1
clone_size: few
v_call: TRBV4-1
d_call: .
cdr3_aa: CASSPRQQMNTEAFF
cdr3_nt: TGCGCCAGCAGCCCGCGACAGCAAATGAACACTGAAGCTTTCTTT

j_call: TRBJ2-7
clone_size: .
v_call: TRBV29-1
d_call: .
cdr3_aa: CSVVNPAGSYEQYF
cdr3_nt: TGCAGCGTTGTCAACCCGGCAGGTTCCTACGAGCAGTACTTC

j_call: TRBJ1-2
clone_size: once
v_call: TRBV6-1
d_call: .
cdr3_aa: CASSEGQYGYTF
cdr3_nt: TGTGCCAGCAGTGAAGGTCAATATGGCTACACCTTC

j_call: TRBJ2-1
clone_size: .
v_call: TRBV7-9
d_call: TRBD2
cdr3_aa: CASSYVAGGPSEQFF
cdr3_nt: TGTGCCAGCAGCTACGTAGCGGGAGGGCCGAGTGAGCAGTTCTTC

j_call: TRBJ1-2
clone_size: .
v_call: TRBV4-1
d_call: .
cdr3_aa: CATRDAANNYGYTF
cdr3_nt: TGCGCCACGCGGGACGCCGCGAACAACTATGGCTACACCTTC

j_call: TRBJ1-2
clone_size: .
v_call: TRBV9
d_call: .
cdr3_aa: CASSVGGGDYGYTF
cdr3_nt: TGTGCCAGCAGCGTAGGGGGAGGAGACTATGGCTACACCTTC

j_call: TRBJ2-7
clone_size: few
v_call: TRBV5-6
d_call: TRBD1
cdr3_aa: CASSLGQGLYEQYF
cdr3_nt: TGTGCCAGCAGCCTGGGACAGGGGCTCTACGAGCAGTACTTC

j_call: TRBJ1-5
clone_size: .
v_call: TRBV11-3
d_call: TRBD1
cdr3_aa: CASSLDLVTGGDCSNQPQHF
cdr3_nt: TGTGCCAGCAGCTTAGATCTAGTGACAGGGGGGGACTGTAGCAATCAGCCCCAGCATTTT

j_call: TRBJ2-7
clone_size: .
v_call: TRBV29-1
d_call: TRBD1
cdr3_aa: CSVEDRGRDRVTREQYF
cdr3_nt: TGCAGCGTTGAAGATCGAGGCCGGGACAGGGTTACCCGGGAGCAGTACTTC

j_call: TRBJ1-6
clone_size: once
v_call: TRBV29-1
d_call: TRBD1
cdr3_aa: CSAGTGDSPLHF
cdr3_nt: TGCAGCGCCGGGACAGGCGATTCACCCCTCCACTTT

j_call: TRBJ2-1
clone_size: once
v_call: TRBV5-1
d_call: TRBD1
cdr3_aa: CASSLTGGDGNEQFF
cdr3_nt: TGCGCCAGCAGCCTGACAGGGGGGGATGGGAATGAGCAGTTCTTC

j_call: TRBJ2-2
clone_size: once
v_call: TRBV4-3
d_call: .
cdr3_aa: CASSQVRVTGELFF
cdr3_nt: TGCGCCAGCAGCCAAGTTCGCGTCACCGGGGAGCTGTTTTTT

j_call: TRBJ2-3
clone_size: .
v_call: TRBV5-1
d_call: TRBD1
cdr3_aa: CASSQTQGFKDTQYF
cdr3_nt: TGCGCCAGCAGCCAGACACAGGGGTTCAAAGATACGCAGTATTTT

j_call: TRBJ1-1
clone_size: .
v_call: TRBV5-1
d_call: TRBD1
cdr3_aa: CASSLDGTGVNTEAFF
cdr3_nt: TGCGCCAGCAGCTTGGATGGGACAGGGGTGAACACTGAAGCTTTCTTT

j_call: TRBJ1-1
clone_size: .
v_call: TRBV19
d_call: .
cdr3_aa: CASSAQGNTEAFF
cdr3_nt: TGTGCCAGTTCAGCACAGGGGAACACTGAAGCTTTCTTT

j_call: TRBJ1-1
clone_size: once
v_call: TRBV9
d_call: .
cdr3_aa: CASSVVAGAVSEAFF
cdr3_nt: TGTGCCAGCAGCGTAGTGGCAGGGGCGGTGTCTGAAGCTTTCTTT

j_call: TRBJ1-2
clone_size: .
v_call: TRBV28
d_call: TRBD1
cdr3_aa: CASRQPGQGVANYGYTF
cdr3_nt: TGTGCCAGCAGGCAGCCGGGACAGGGAGTAGCTAACTATGGCTACACCTTC

j_call: TRBJ2-3
clone_size: .
v_call: TRBV7-2
d_call: .
cdr3_aa: CASSPRVLDTQYF
cdr3_nt: TGTGCCAGCAGCCCTCGCGTGTTAGATACGCAGTATTTT

j_call: TRBJ2-7
clone_size: .
v_call: TRBV27
d_call: .
cdr3_aa: CASSLLSQGYFYEQYF
cdr3_nt: TGTGCCAGCAGTTTATTGTCACAGGGTTACTTCTACGAGCAGTACTTC

j_call: TRBJ2-2
clone_size: .
v_call: TRBV2
d_call: .
cdr3_aa: CASSQEGLGTGELFF
cdr3_nt: TGTGCCAGCAGTCAGGAGGGGTTGGGGACCGGGGAGCTGTTTTTT

j_call: TRBJ2-7
clone_size: .
v_call: TRBV2
d_call: .
cdr3_aa: CASSSDTRGQYF
cdr3_nt: TGTGCCAGCAGTTCCGATACTAGAGGTCAGTACTTC

j_call: TRBJ1-2
clone_size: .
v_call: TRBV6-1
d_call: TRBD1
cdr3_aa: CASDVTGNYGYTF
cdr3_nt: TGTGCCAGCGACGTGACAGGGAACTATGGCTACACCTTC

j_call: TRBJ2-5
clone_size: .
v_call: TRBV18
d_call: .
cdr3_aa: CASSPQRQSVTQYF
cdr3_nt: TGTGCCAGCTCACCTCAAAGACAGTCCGTGACCCAGTACTTC

j_call: TRBJ1-2
clone_size: .
v_call: TRBV2
d_call: TRBD1
cdr3_aa: CASKTGTGVGGYTF
cdr3_nt: TGTGCCAGCAAAACCGGGACAGGGGTTGGTGGCTACACCTTC

j_call: TRBJ2-7
clone_size: few
v_call: TRBV28
d_call: .
cdr3_aa: CASSETGEYEQYF
cdr3_nt: TGTGCCAGCAGTGAAACCGGGGAATACGAGCAGTACTTC